Below are 27 T cell receptor beta chains sequenced from a single sample in a study of shared clonotypes between healthy human individuals. The table came from immunoSEQ multiplex PCR; TCRdb's copy has only in-frame clones and leaves some out. Among around 560,000 clones listed, 85% to 95% were seen once. Naive CD8 isolation took CD45RO-negative cells positively selected for CCR7 and excluded terminally differentiated effector memory CD45RA+ cells. Sequenced: naive CD8+ T cells sorted from blood. The receptors were sampled from a woman in her twenties or thirties in good health.

J is TRBJ2-1 and V is TRBV10-3; no clear D. V lost 8 bases to trimming and J lost 12 bases, with 14 bases between them. The CDR3 runs to 11 residues. Looked up from germline, CDR1 is ENHRY and CDR2 is SYGVKD. The CDR3: CAISIMGWQFF. The CDR3 DNA reads as TGTGCCATCTCGATAATGGGGTGGCAGTTCTTC.

The V call is TRBV19, the J call TRBJ1-1, with 8 bases identical to TRBD1. The CDR3 runs to 11 residues. The J segment lost 7 bases and the V segment lost 7 bases, leaving 2 bases of the junction unmatched. CDR1 LNHDA and CDR2 SQIVND come from the germline V gene (reference sequence). Here the CDR3 reads CASIGTGEAFF. In DNA, the CDR3 is TGTGCCAGTATCGGGACAGGTGAAGCTTTCTTT.

The V and J genes are TRBV29-1 and TRBJ2-7; D is possibly TRBD1 (6 bases). CDR3 length equals 13 residues. Germline-derived CDR1 and CDR2 are SQVTM and ANQGSEA. The V end lost 5 bases, the J end lost 1 base, and 12 bases lay between the germline ends. This chain's CDR3 is CSVSRGLSYEQYF. DNA for the CDR3: TGCAGCGTTTCCAGGGGTTTATCCTACGAGCAGTACTTC.

The J gene is TRBJ2-5, the V gene TRBV10-3, with a possible D match to TRBD1 (5 bases). In germline, CDR1 is ENHRY, CDR2 SYGVKD. The CDR3 has 16 residues. Trimming pared 0 bases from V and 2 bases from J, leaving 13 bases between. CDR3 coding DNA: TGTGCCATCAGTGAGTCCACAGGTTGGGGTCAAGAGACCCAGTACTTC. This sequence encodes CAISESTGWGQETQYF.

The genes are TRBV5-1 and TRBJ2-7; a weak D match, TRBD1 (5 bases). Germline lookup yields CDR1 SGHRS and CDR2 YFSETQ. CDR3 size: 15 residues. V shed 0 bases and J shed 5 bases, with 15 bases lying between them. CDR3 region: CASSLGGRKGNEQYF. Written as DNA, the CDR3 is TGCGCCAGCAGCTTGGGGGGCCGGAAAGGTAACGAGCAGTACTTC.

The J gene is TRBJ2-7, the V gene TRBV10-2; a weak D match, TRBD1 (5 bases). Germline V gene sequence: CDR1 WSHSY, CDR2 SAAADI. This CDR3 has 14 residues. V shed 6 bases and J shed 4 bases, with 16 bases lying between them. This chain's CDR3 is CASSRTGEPYEQYF. Here the CDR3 DNA reads TGCGCCAGCAGCAGAACAGGCGAGCCTTACGAGCAGTACTTC.

The genes are TRBV11-2 and TRBJ1-1; possibly TRBD1 for D (5 bases). Trimming cost V 4 bases and J 11 bases, with 20 bases left between them. The CDR3 totals 14 residues. Germline V gene sequence: CDR1 SGHAT, CDR2 FQNNGV. The DNA of the CDR3 is TGTGCCAGCAGCTGGGGCCCTAGGGAGGAAAATGCTTTCTTT. It is translated as CASSWGPREENAFF.

The chain uses TRBV5-1 and TRBJ2-7; a possible D gene is TRBD2 (6 bases). Germline V gives CDR1 SGHRS, CDR2 YFSETQ. V was trimmed by 0 bases and J by 1 base, leaving 14 bases between them. The CDR3 runs 16 residues. This CDR3 is CASSLVGPRGSYEQYF. CDR3 nucleotides: TGCGCCAGCAGCTTGGTGGGGCCCCGGGGGTCCTACGAGCAGTACTTC.

This clone was detected once. The V and J genes are TRBV6-6 and TRBJ2-4, with 10 bases aligning to TRBD1. CDR3 length: 16 amino acids. After removal of 0 bases from V and 6 bases from J, the junction contained 5 bases not matched to a gene. Germline CDR1 MNHNY, CDR2 SVGAGI (reference sequence). CDR3 loop: CASSYSGTGVGNIQYF. In DNA form, the CDR3 reads TGTGCCAGCAGTTACTCCGGGACAGGGGTCGGAAACATTCAGTACTTC.

The rearrangement uses TRBV6-5 and TRBJ2-7; TRBD1 might be the D (5 bases). Germline V gene sequence: CDR1 MNHEY, CDR2 SVGAGI. V lost 0 bases and J lost 3, with 12 bases in between. CDR3 length: 15 residues. The CDR3 DNA follows: TGTGCCAGCAGTTACTCCAGGGATCCCGGCTACGAGCAGTACTTC. Translation: CASSYSRDPGYEQYF.

V and J are TRBV4-1 and TRBJ2-7; 9 positions agree with TRBD2. The junction had 12 bases not matched to a gene; V was cut back by 8 bases and J by 7 bases. Germline V CDR1 and CDR2: MGHRA, YSYEKL. The CDR3 extends over 14 amino acids. The CDR3 region has the DNA TGCGCCAGCGGGTCGGCGGGAGGGAGGGGGGAGCAGTACTTC. This codes for CASGSAGGRGEQYF.

The chain carries TRBV5-1 and TRBJ2-7; weak D call: TRBD2 (6 bases). Looked up from germline, CDR1 is SGHRS and CDR2 is YFSETQ. This CDR3 is 14 amino acids long. Trimming pared 0 bases from V and 2 bases from J, leaving 9 bases between. The DNA for the CDR3 is TGCGCCAGCAGCTTGGTTGGGGGGACCTACGAGCAGTACTTC. Its protein is CASSLVGGTYEQYF.

The chain couples TRBV13 to TRBJ2-7; D might be TRBD2 (6 bases). CDR1 and CDR2 (germline): PRHDT, FYEKMQ (reference sequence). Trimming left V 4 bases short and J 4 bases short, with 20 bases between. The CDR3 length is 16 residues. The CDR3 DNA reads as TGTGCCAGCAGCTCCGCGGAGGGGTACAATATATACGAGCAGTACTTC. It is translated as CASSSAEGYNIYEQYF.

The chain carries TRBV4-2 and TRBJ1-5; D ambiguous. Germline assignment: CDR1 LGHNA and CDR2 YNFKEQ. V was trimmed by 0 bases and J by 1 base, leaving 7 bases between them. CDR3 size: 15 residues. CDR3 coding DNA: TGTGCCAGCAGCCAAGATGGGCCGAGCAATCAGCCCCAGCATTTT. It translates to CASSQDGPSNQPQHF.

The chain links TRBV28 to TRBJ2-7, with D possibly matching TRBD1 (6 bases). With 3 bases removed from V and 6 bases from J, the gap between germline ends came to 9 bases. The germline V gene has CDR1 MDHEN and CDR2 SYDVKM. The CDR3 runs to 12 residues. DNA for the CDR3: TGTGCCAGCAGTTTTCGGACAGCCGAGCAGTACTTC. Translated: CASSFRTAEQYF.

This clone occurred once. This sequence joins TRBV19 and TRBJ2-7, with 7 bases fitting TRBD1. V trimming: 9 bases; J trimming: 1 base; junction bases outside the gene matches: 9. Per germline, CDR1 LNHDA and CDR2 SQIVND (reference sequence). This CDR3 comprises 14 residues. In DNA form, the CDR3 reads TGTGCCAGCTCAACAGGGGTAGGGTCCTACGAGCAGTACTTC. It codes for CASSTGVGSYEQYF.

This chain uses TRBV29-1 with TRBJ2-7; D is perhaps TRBD1 (7 bases). V lost 8 bases to trimming and J lost 4 bases, with 21 bases between them. Germline V CDR1 and CDR2: SQVTM, ANQGSEA. The CDR3 has 14 amino acids. The CDR3 DNA sequence: TGCAGCAGTGGACGGAGGGGGCGGTCGTACGAGCAGTACTTC. This codes for CSSGRRGRSYEQYF.

J is TRBJ2-1 and V is TRBV4-1; 7 bases match TRBD1. The CDR3 is 14 residues long. Unmatched junction bases numbered 9, after V lost 5 bases and J lost 8 bases. From germline, CDR1 is MGHRA and CDR2 YSYEKL. The DNA for the CDR3 is TGCGCCAGCAGCGAACTAGAGGGGGCCGATGAGCAGTTCTTC. Protein sequence: CASSELEGADEQFF.

This clone was detected only once. The chain carries TRBV2 and TRBJ2-3; 10 bases align to TRBD2. The CDR3 loop spans 18 amino acids. CDR1 and CDR2 from the germline V gene are SNHLY and FYNNEI. V shed 6 bases and J 0 bases; nucleotides not matched to a gene: 12. The CDR3 spells CASSVWTSGNSSTDTQYF. In DNA form, the CDR3 reads TGTGCCAGCAGCGTCTGGACTAGCGGAAATTCTAGCACAGATACGCAGTATTTT.

In the case of this clone: At one end, the junction sequence differs from germline, possibly due to a read error. At the DNA level, this CDR3 is encoded by other sequences in the same sample as well. V gene TRBV7-9 combines with J gene TRBJ2-7; a possible D gene is TRBD1 (5 bases). Germline V gives CDR1 SEHNR, CDR2 FQNEAQ (reference sequence). This CDR3 spans 14 amino acids. In DNA, the CDR3 is TGTGCCAGCAGTCAACAGGCGCTTCCCTATGAGCAGTACTTC. Protein product: CASSQQALPYEQYF.

V gene TRBV5-4 combines with J gene TRBJ2-2, with a tentative D call TRBD2 (5 bases). V was cut by 2 bases and J by 1 base, with 6 bases left in between. This CDR3 is 14 amino acids long. CDR1 is SGHNT, CDR2 YYREEE, per germline (reference sequence). The CDR3: CASSFRENTGELFF. In DNA, the CDR3 is TGTGCCAGCAGCTTTCGGGAGAACACCGGGGAGCTGTTTTTT.

With regard to this clone: Other DNA sequences within the sample encode an identical CDR3. This chain uses TRBV27 with TRBJ2-1, with D maybe TRBD2 (6 bases). V was clipped by 2 bases and J by 3 bases, with 11 bases between them. CDR3 size: 15 residues. CDR1 is MNHEY, CDR2 SMNVEV, per germline (reference sequence). The CDR3 sequence is CASSLVGLSYNEQFF. The CDR3 nucleotides are TGTGCCAGCAGTTTAGTCGGACTAAGCTACAATGAGCAGTTCTTC.

This clone was counted a single time. This chain links TRBV28 with TRBJ2-7; D tentatively fits TRBD1 or TRBD2 (5 bases each). Looked up from germline, CDR1 is MDHEN and CDR2 is SYDVKM. V lost 6 bases and J 2 bases, leaving 14 bases between the germline ends. The CDR3 runs 14 residues. CDR3 in amino acids: CASRTQGTAYEQYF. The CDR3 DNA is TGTGCCAGCAGAACCCAAGGGACCGCCTACGAGCAGTACTTC.

The chain employs TRBV5-4 and TRBJ2-2; TRBD2 might be the D (5 bases). The CDR3 sequence is 11 residues long. Trimming took 9 bases from V and 4 from J, leaving 7 bases between them. Germline loops: CDR1 SGHNT, CDR2 YYREEE (reference sequence). CDR3 loop: CATGGTGELFF. CDR3 bases: TGTGCCACCGGAGGCACCGGGGAGCTGTTTTTT.

The chain is built from TRBV27 and TRBJ2-1; the match to TRBD1 covers 10 bases. V was clipped by 6 bases and J by 4 bases; unmatched bases: 6. Germline CDR1 and CDR2: MNHEY and SMNVEV (reference sequence). There are 15 residues in the CDR3. CDR3 in amino acids: CASRPGTGAYNEQFF. The CDR3 nucleotides are TGTGCCAGCAGACCCGGGACAGGGGCATACAATGAGCAGTTCTTC.

This clone was recorded once. The chain uses TRBV11-2 and TRBJ1-1, with D hard to call. This CDR3 is built from 12 residues. Trimming took off 3 bases at V and 3 bases at J, with 5 bases between the two ends. Germline CDR1 reads SGHAT; CDR2 reads FQNNGV. The CDR3 bases are TGTGCCAGCAGCTTCGGGTACACTGAAGCTTTCTTT. Residues: CASSFGYTEAFF.

V and J are TRBV9 and TRBJ1-5; D ambiguous. Trimming removed 4 bases from V and 8 bases from J, with 16 bases in between. Per the germline V gene, CDR1 is SGDLS and CDR2 is YYNGEE. This CDR3 is 14 amino acids long. CDR3 sequence reads: CASSKGGDRKPQHF. CDR3 coding DNA: TGTGCCAGCAGCAAAGGTGGGGATAGGAAGCCCCAGCATTTT.